A single sample gave rise to the 32 T cell receptor beta chains below, sequenced in a study of T cells after yellow fever vaccination. TCRdb independently ran MiXCR on the 5' RACE reads; one entry per CDR3 protein. The sample contains about 69,000 distinct CDR3 sequences, under 6.5% of which appear only once. The sequencing used CD4+ T cells sorted from PBMCs, collected around 15 days after the first yellow fever vaccination. The receptors were gathered from a man between 18 and 29 years old who received the YFV17D yellow fever vaccine.

By share, this clonotype ranks as medium-sized. The chain has TRBV7-2 and TRBJ2-7; 7 nucleotides match TRBD1. The CDR3 has 14 amino acids. CDR1 and CDR2 (germline): SGHTA, FQGNSA. After removal of 4 bases from V and 3 bases from J, the junction contained 6 bases not matched to a gene. The CDR3 loop is CASSSGTDYYEQYF. CDR3 bases: TGTGCCAGCAGCTCCGGGACAGATTACTACGAGCAGTACTTC.

This rearrangement joins TRBV28 to TRBJ2-7, with 9 bases that match TRBD1. CDR1 and CDR2 (germline): MDHEN, SYDVKM. CDR3 size: 15 residues. J lost 3 bases, V lost 3 bases, and 6 bases had no gene match. The CDR3 reads CASSLPGQGIYEQYF. The CDR3 DNA reads as TGTGCCAGCAGTTTGCCCGGACAGGGGATCTACGAGCAGTACTTC.

This clonotype was observed at least ten times. The chain carries TRBV18 and TRBJ2-5, with D maybe TRBD1 (6 bases). Germline-derived CDR1 and CDR2 are KGHSH and LQKENI. Trimming took 4 bases from V and 2 from J, leaving 11 bases between them. The CDR3 is 14 residues long. The CDR3 loop reads CASSLRTVQETQYF. In DNA, the CDR3 is TGTGCCAGCTCACTTAGGACAGTTCAAGAGACCCAGTACTTC. The full variable domain, in which reference TRBV18 and TRBJ2-5 provide the parts outside the CDR3, is NAGVMQNPRHLVRRRGQEARLRCSPMKGHSHVYWYRQLPEEGLKFMVYLQKENIIDESGMPKERFSAEFPKEGPSILRIQQVVRGDSAAYFCASSLRTVQETQYFGPGTRLLVL.

This clonotype has a count of ten or more. CDR3: CASSLGFILRGLGDTQYF. The CDR3 region has the DNA TGTGCCAGCAGCTTAGGCTTCATATTGCGGGGTTTGGGAGATACGCAGTATTTT. The J gene is TRBJ2-3, the V gene TRBV7-2, with a tentative D call TRBD2 (6 bases). The V and J ends lost 1 base and 5 bases respectively, with 22 bases between them. The CDR3 consists of 18 residues. Germline V gene data show CDR1 as SGHTA and CDR2 as FQGNSA.

Of note for this clonotype: Relative to the germline gene, one junction end is altered; a read error may explain this. The chain is built from TRBV20-1 and TRBJ2-4, with TRBD2 matching over 16 bases. Looked up from germline, CDR1 is DFQATT and CDR2 is SNEGSKA (reference sequence). This CDR3 has 17 amino acids. The CDR3 DNA sequence: TGCAGCGCTAGTGGGCCGGGACTAGCGGGGGGGCTCAGCATTCAGTACTTC. This translates into CSASGPGLAGGLSIQYF.

This clonotype was seen repeatedly, ten times or more. The gene calls are TRBV7-2 and TRBJ1-5; D uncertain. The V and J ends lost 4 bases and 0 bases respectively, with 4 bases between them. Germline V gene lookup returns CDR1 SGHTA and CDR2 FQGNSA. The CDR3 loop spans 13 amino acids. The CDR3 nucleotides read TGTGCCAGCAGCTCGACTAGCAATCAGCCCCAGCATTTT. Residues: CASSSTSNQPQHF.

This clonotype was counted many times. J is TRBJ2-2 and V is TRBV20-1; D ambiguous. The CDR3 has 15 residues. Looked up from germline, CDR1 is DFQATT and CDR2 is SNEGSKA (reference sequence). Trimming removed 6 bases from V and 3 bases from J, with 17 bases in between. The CDR3 region has the DNA TGCAGTGCCGAGCATCCCAGACAAGACACCGGGGAGCTGTTTTTT. The encoded protein is CSAEHPRQDTGELFF.

This clonotype was seen ten or more times. The rearrangement links TRBV6-2 or TRBV6-3 to TRBJ2-2; D may be TRBD2 (5 bases). Trimming stripped 2 bases from V and 7 bases from J, with 14 bases between. CDR1 is MNHEY, CDR2 SVGEGT, per germline. This CDR3 contains 15 residues. The CDR3, as DNA: TGTGCCAGCAGTTACCGGGATCCCGCCGTCGGGGAGCTGTTTTTT. As protein: CASSYRDPAVGELFF.

This clonotype was seen at least ten times. The rearrangement links TRBV20-1 to TRBJ2-5, with 10 bases identical to TRBD2. CDR3 length: 15 amino acids. J gave up 4 bases and V 6 bases, and 11 bases lay outside the gene matches. Germline assignment: CDR1 DFQATT and CDR2 SNEGSKA (reference sequence). CDR3 DNA sequence: TGCAGTGCAGAGGGGGCAGCTAGCGGGGGAGAGACCCAGTACTTC. Its protein product is CSAEGAASGGETQYF.

At least ten counts were recorded for this clonotype. V and J are TRBV11-2 and TRBJ2-7; 7 bases line up with TRBD2. The CDR3 has 12 residues. Germline V gene data show CDR1 as SGHAT and CDR2 as FQNNGV. Trimming took 5 bases from V and 9 from J; bases not matched to a gene: 7. DNA for the CDR3: TGTGCCAGCAGCACAGAGCGGGGCGGGCAGTACTTC. It translates to CASSTERGGQYF.

Many counts were recorded for this clonotype. The V call is TRBV30, the J call TRBJ1-2; D remains unclear. V was cut by 4 bases and J by 4 bases, with 10 bases left in between. Germline CDR1 reads GTSNPN; CDR2 reads SVGIG (reference sequence). The CDR3 runs 12 residues. This CDR3 reads CAWIGEGYGYTF. CDR3 DNA: TGTGCCTGGATCGGGGAAGGCTATGGCTACACCTTC.

Many counts were recorded for this clonotype. The V call is TRBV20-1, the J call TRBJ1-1; tentative D call: TRBD1 (5 bases). Germline V gives CDR1 DFQATT, CDR2 SNEGSKA (reference sequence). With 1 base removed from V and 0 bases from J, the gap between germline ends came to 6 bases. There are 13 residues in the CDR3. This CDR3 is CSARGTLNTEAFF. The CDR3 DNA reads as TGCAGTGCTAGAGGGACATTGAACACTGAAGCTTTCTTT.

A few counts support this clonotype. The V gene is TRBV24-1, the J gene TRBJ2-6; a weak D match, TRBD1 (6 bases). The CDR3 is 16 amino acids. The V end lost 10 bases, the J end lost 2 bases, and 17 bases lay between the germline ends. CDR1 KGHDR and CDR2 SFDVKD come from the germline V gene. The CDR3 region is CATSPTGMAGANVLTF. The DNA for the CDR3 is TGTGCCACTTCACCCACAGGGATGGCTGGGGCCAACGTCCTGACTTTC.

This clonotype was counted at least ten times. The chain recombines TRBV11-2 with TRBJ2-5; 8 positions match TRBD1. This CDR3 is 13 amino acids long. Per the germline V gene, CDR1 is SGHAT and CDR2 is FQNNGV. Losses at the gene ends were 6 bases for V and 5 bases for J; bases not matched to a gene: 5. The DNA for the CDR3 is TGTGCCAGCAGTCCGGGACAGGTTGAGACCCAGTACTTC. The encoded protein is CASSPGQVETQYF.

There are many counts of this clonotype. V is TRBV20-1 and J is TRBJ2-3, with 9 nucleotides matching TRBD2. J was trimmed by 2 bases and V by 5 bases; bases with no gene match: 5. Germline values: CDR1 DFQATT, CDR2 SNEGSKA (reference sequence). The CDR3 is 14 residues long. The CDR3 bases are TGCAGTGCTGGGCGGGGGGGAGACACAGATACGCAGTATTTT. It codes for CSAGRGGDTDTQYF.

In this sample, this clonotype turned up many times. V gene TRBV5-5 combines with J gene TRBJ2-7, with TRBD1 matching 11 bases. Unmatched junction bases numbered 3, after V lost 2 bases and J lost 2 bases. Germline V CDR1 and CDR2: SGHKS, YYEKEE (reference sequence). This CDR3 contains 15 residues. In DNA form, the CDR3 reads TGTGCCAGCAGCTTCTCGGGACAGGGGGCCTACGAGCAGTACGTC. This gives the protein CASSFSGQGAYEQYV.

This clonotype was observed at least ten times. J is TRBJ1-5 and V is TRBV12-3 or TRBV12-4; TRBD1 is a possible D gene (5 bases). V lost 6 bases to trimming and J lost 4 bases, with 16 bases between them. The CDR3 loop spans 15 amino acids. The CDR3 sequence: CASRPPGVVNQPQHF. The CDR3 DNA reads TGTGCCAGCAGACCGCCGGGGGTCGTTAATCAGCCCCAGCATTTT.

The table lists this clonotype with many counts. In nucleotides, the CDR3 is TGTGCCACGTCACCGGGACTAGCGGGTCGGGAAGAGACCCAGTACTTC. Protein: CATSPGLAGREETQYF. The chain carries TRBV4-2 and TRBJ2-5; 12 nucleotides line up with TRBD2. Germline trimming cut 10 bases from V and 3 bases from J; bases unmatched to any gene: 12. CDR3 length: 16 residues. Looked up from germline, CDR1 is LGHNA and CDR2 is YNFKEQ.

This clonotype was seen repeatedly, ten times or more. This sequence joins TRBV29-1 and TRBJ2-3, with TRBD2 matching over 8 bases. CDR1 is SQVTM and CDR2 is ANQGSEA in the germline V gene. The CDR3 consists of 14 residues. J was trimmed by 2 bases and V by 6 bases; bases with no gene match: 7. In DNA, the CDR3 is TGCAGCGTGGGGACGGGGGGGAACACAGATACGCAGTATTTT. This encodes CSVGTGGNTDTQYF.

This clonotype has at least ten counts. V and J are TRBV11-2 and TRBJ2-1; 9 bases map to TRBD2. Germline values: CDR1 SGHAT, CDR2 FQNNGV. The length of the CDR3 is 16 residues. The V segment lost 4 bases and the J segment 3 bases; nucleotides outside the gene matches: 7. The CDR3 DNA is TGTGCCAGCAGCTCCGTAGCGGGGGCCTACTACAATGAGCAGTTCTTC. It encodes CASSSVAGAYYNEQFF.

This clonotype was seen ten or more times. The chain couples TRBV7-9 to TRBJ1-1, with TRBD1 as a possible D gene (6 bases). The CDR3 covers 15 residues. Germline V gene data show CDR1 as SEHNR and CDR2 as FQNEAQ (reference sequence). V lost 5 bases and J lost 2, with 15 bases in between. CDR3 sequence reads: CASSQIGGGNTEAFF. CDR3 nucleotides: TGTGCCAGCAGCCAAATAGGGGGGGGCAACACTGAAGCTTTCTTT.

This clonotype has ten or more counts. The chain links TRBV7-2 to TRBJ2-5; D is ambiguous. Germline assignment: CDR1 SGHTA and CDR2 FQGNSA. The CDR3 contains 17 residues. V was trimmed by 3 bases and J by 7 bases, leaving 24 bases between them. The CDR3 DNA is TGTGCCAGCAGCTTGGGCCCGCCAATTCCCCCTTCTTTGACCCAGTACTTC. Its protein product is CASSLGPPIPPSLTQYF. Combining the CDR3 with reference TRBV7-2 and TRBJ2-5 gives the whole variable domain GAGVSQSPSNKVTEKGKDVELRCDPISGHTALYWYRQSLGQGLEFLIYFQGNSAPDKSGLPSDRFSAERTGGSVSTLTIQRTQQEDSAVYLCASSLGPPIPPSLTQYFGPGTRLLVL.

This clonotype was recorded at least ten times. This chain connects TRBV7-9 to TRBJ1-1; unclear D gene. V shed 6 bases and J shed 3 bases, with 11 bases lying between them. CDR1 and CDR2 from the germline V gene are SEHNR and FQNEAQ (reference sequence). The CDR3 is 13 residues long. The CDR3, as DNA: TGTGCCAGCAGTTTCATGGGCGACACTGAAGCTTTCTTT. This encodes CASSFMGDTEAFF.

This clonotype was detected ten times or more. The rearrangement links TRBV6-2 or TRBV6-3 to TRBJ1-1; tentatively, D is TRBD1 (6 bases). Trimming cost V 6 bases and J 1 base, with 9 bases left between them. Germline-derived CDR1 and CDR2 are MNHEY and SVGEGT. This CDR3 has 13 residues. The CDR3 loop is CASSVDRNTEAFF. The CDR3 region has the DNA TGTGCCAGCAGCGTGGACAGGAACACTGAAGCTTTCTTT.

This clonotype was found many times. The rearrangement uses TRBV24-1 and TRBJ2-2, with unresolved D. CDR1 KGHDR and CDR2 SFDVKD come from the germline V gene. The CDR3 sequence is 15 residues long. The V end lost 5 bases, the J end lost 1 base, and 10 bases lay between the germline ends. This CDR3 reads CATSGGSGNTGELFF. The CDR3 coding sequence is TGTGCCACCAGTGGGGGTTCCGGGAACACCGGGGAGCTGTTTTTT.

Ten or more counts support this clonotype. V is TRBV5-1 and J is TRBJ2-3, with 7 bases lining up with TRBD1. The CDR3 is made up of 14 amino acids. From germline, CDR1 is SGHRS and CDR2 YFSETQ. The ends lost 3 bases at V and 2 bases at J; junction bases unmatched: 3. The CDR3 DNA reads TGCGCCAGCAGCTCGGACAGGAACACAGATACGCAGTATTTT. It encodes CASSSDRNTDTQYF.

This clonotype was detected many times. This chain links TRBV5-1 with TRBJ2-3; maybe TRBD1 (7 bases). Trimming removed 3 bases from V and 8 bases from J, with 13 bases in between. The CDR3 is 13 amino acids. CDR1 SGHRS and CDR2 YFSETQ come from the germline V gene. As DNA, the CDR3 is TGCGCCAGCAGCTGGAACAGGGGAGGTACGCAGTATTTT. It translates to CASSWNRGGTQYF.

This clonotype occurred many times. The V call is TRBV12-3 or TRBV12-4, the J call TRBJ1-1; D call uncertain. V was pared by 7 bases and J by 6 bases, with 12 bases between. There are 12 residues in the CDR3. The CDR3 nucleotides are TGTGCCAGCACCAATCAGGAGGCTGAAGCTTTCTTT. It is translated as CASTNQEAEAFF.

This clonotype was found many times. V and J are TRBV7-2 and TRBJ2-3; TRBD1 aligns across 10 bases. Germline CDR1 SGHTA, CDR2 FQGNSA. The V gene end was trimmed by 3 bases and the J gene end by 1 base; junction bases not matched to a gene: 7. CDR3 length: 17 amino acids. This CDR3 is CASSFHGTGDGTDTQYF. DNA of the CDR3: TGTGCCAGCAGCTTCCATGGGACAGGGGACGGCACAGATACGCAGTATTTT.

This clonotype appeared many times. J is TRBJ2-1 and V is TRBV29-1, with D unclear. The ends were cut back, 3 bases at V and 5 bases at J, with 17 bases in the middle. Germline values: CDR1 SQVTM, CDR2 ANQGSEA. The CDR3 consists of 15 residues. The CDR3 sequence is CSVDLTITRDNEQFF. The CDR3 bases are TGCAGCGTTGACCTAACTATAACTCGAGACAATGAGCAGTTCTTC.

This clonotype was seen at least ten times. This rearrangement joins TRBV7-2 to TRBJ2-5; unclear D gene. This CDR3 spans 17 amino acids. CDR1 and CDR2 from the germline V gene are SGHTA and FQGNSA. V lost 2 bases and J 5 bases, leaving 21 bases between the germline ends. For the CDR3, the DNA is TGTGCCAGCAGCTTATTTTCTAGTCCTCTTGCCCCGGAGACCCAGTACTTC. Its translation: CASSLFSSPLAPETQYF.

This clonotype was counted at least ten times. V is TRBV5-5 and J is TRBJ2-1; D might be TRBD1 (6 bases). This CDR3 has 14 residues. Germline V gene sequence: CDR1 SGHKS, CDR2 YYEKEE (reference sequence). The V gene lost 4 bases and the J gene lost 8 bases, with 16 bases spanning the gap. The DNA for the CDR3 is TGTGCCAGCAGCATCTGGGACATCCGGGATGAGCAGTTCTTC. The encoded protein is CASSIWDIRDEQFF.